The 27 T cell receptor beta chains given below trace back to one sample, sequenced in a study of blood T cell repertoires in COVID-19. Sequencing was performed with immunoSEQ multiplex PCR; in TCRdb, only in-frame clones are kept and a portion is missing. This table holds about 26,000 clones, around 91% found once. Material for sequencing was peripheral blood. These TCRs come from a woman in her fifties or sixties with active COVID-19.

The V and J genes are TRBV7-2 and TRBJ2-3, with D perhaps matching TRBD2 (6 bases). Trimming stripped 3 bases from V and 0 bases from J, with 13 bases between. The CDR3 has 16 amino acids. CDR1 and CDR2 from the germline V gene are SGHTA and FQGNSA. The CDR3 protein is CASSLRGDTSTDTQYF. For the CDR3, the DNA is TGTGCCAGCAGCTTGCGGGGAGACACAAGCACAGATACGCAGTATTTT.

The chain links TRBV2 to TRBJ1-2, with a possible D match to TRBD1 (6 bases). CDR3 size: 14 residues. CDR1 and CDR2 from the germline V gene are SNHLY and FYNNEI. Trimming stripped 10 bases from V and 8 bases from J, with 23 bases between. This CDR3 reads CATTILQGLEGYTF. The CDR3 DNA is TGTGCCACGACCATCCTACAGGGTCTTGAGGGCTACACCTTC.

This chain joins TRBV7-2 and TRBJ2-5, with D tentatively TRBD1 (5 bases). This CDR3 comprises 16 residues. The V and J ends lost 6 bases and 5 bases respectively, with 22 bases between them. CDR1 SGHTA and CDR2 FQGNSA come from the germline V gene. For the CDR3, the DNA is TGTGCCAGCAGGCCCCCCGGCATAGGGGTCTTGGAGACCCAGTACTTC. Translated: CASRPPGIGVLETQYF.

This clone was seen just once. This chain connects TRBV28 to TRBJ1-1; D call uncertain. V gave up 5 bases and J gave up 5 bases, with 6 bases separating them. Germline V CDR1 and CDR2: MDHEN, SYDVKM. The CDR3 has 11 amino acids. CDR3 in amino acids: CASSPRTEAFF. CDR3 in DNA: TGTGCCAGCAGTCCCCGGACTGAAGCTTTCTTT.

Only a few counts were recorded for this clone. The chain employs TRBV6-6 and TRBJ1-1; TRBD1 aligns across 8 bases. V lost 10 bases to trimming and J lost 3 bases; unmatched junction nucleotides: 7. Germline CDR1 is MNHNY and CDR2 is SVGAGI (reference sequence). The CDR3 is made up of 13 amino acids. The DNA for the CDR3 is TGTGCCACCTCCAGGGGGCCTGACACTGAAGCTTTCTTT. It encodes CATSRGPDTEAFF.

The V gene is TRBV3-1 (or the pseudogene TRBV3-2), the J gene TRBJ2-7; D is perhaps TRBD2 (5 bases). The CDR3 sequence is 14 residues long. The V end was cut by 4 bases, the J end by 5 bases, with 15 bases between. Germline V gene lookup returns CDR1 LGHDT and CDR2 YNNKEL (reference sequence). The CDR3 here is CASSPRDGWNEQYF. The CDR3 coding sequence is TGTGCCAGCAGCCCCCGGGATGGATGGAACGAGCAGTACTTC.

This clone was counted only a few times. The J gene is TRBJ2-3, the V gene TRBV7-2, with 7 bases fitting TRBD2. CDR3 size: 16 residues. Per the germline V gene, CDR1 is SGHTA and CDR2 is FQGNSA. V dropped 4 bases and J dropped 4; count of bases not matched to a gene: 11. The CDR3 spells CASSSGGGNVADTQYF. Written as DNA, the CDR3 is TGTGCCAGCAGCTCCGGCGGGGGAAACGTCGCAGATACGCAGTATTTT.

This chain joins TRBV19 and TRBJ2-7, with 12 bases fitting TRBD2. The trim removed 3 bases at V and 3 bases at J, leaving 3 bases unmatched. The CDR3 totals 15 residues. Germline CDR1 reads LNHDA; CDR2 reads SQIVND (reference sequence). The DNA of the CDR3 is TGTGCCAGTAGTATTACGACTAGCGGGAGCTACGAGCAGTACTTC. It codes for CASSITTSGSYEQYF.

In nucleotides, the CDR3 is TGTGCCAGCAGTTGGGACAGGGGCGGAGAGCAGTACTTC. Protein product: CASSWDRGGEQYF. This chain joins TRBV12-3 or TRBV12-4 and TRBJ2-7; 10 nucleotides line up with TRBD1. This CDR3 is 13 amino acids long. Germline trimming cut 4 bases from V and 7 bases from J; bases unmatched to any gene: 4.

This rearrangement joins TRBV20-1 to TRBJ2-5, with 9 bases matching TRBD2. The germline CDR1 and CDR2 sequences are DFQATT and SNEGSKA (reference sequence). J gave up 7 bases and V 3 bases, and 9 bases lay outside the gene matches. The length of the CDR3 is 14 residues. In DNA form, the CDR3 reads TGCAGTGCTAGTTGGGCTAGCGGGGATGGGACCCAGTACTTC. It encodes CSASWASGDGTQYF.

This clone was observed once. The chain couples TRBV5-1 to TRBJ2-2, with TRBD2 matching 12 bases. Per germline, CDR1 SGHRS and CDR2 YFSETQ. V lost 0 bases, J lost 4 bases, and 4 bases stayed unmatched. CDR3 length: 17 residues. This chain's CDR3 is CASSLGLAGAATGELFF. The DNA for the CDR3 is TGCGCCAGCAGCTTGGGACTAGCGGGAGCTGCCACCGGGGAGCTGTTTTTT. The whole variable domain, filled in from reference TRBV5-1 and TRBJ2-2, reads KAGVTQTPRYLIKTRGQQVTLSCSPISGHRSVSWYQQTPGQGLQFLFEYFSETQRNKGNFPGRFSGRQFSNSRSEMNVSTLELGDSALYLCASSLGLAGAATGELFFGEGSRLTVL.

The count of this clone is one. This chain links TRBV7-9 with TRBJ1-6, with a possible D match to TRBD1 (6 bases). The CDR3 runs 16 residues. V was pared by 5 bases and J by 6 bases, with 17 bases between. Germline V gene sequence: CDR1 SEHNR, CDR2 FQNEAQ (reference sequence). Written as DNA, the CDR3 is TGTGCCAGCAGCATCGGGACAAAGCGCGGTAATTCACCCCTCCACTTT. Translating gives CASSIGTKRGNSPLHF.

V usage is TRBV7-9 and J usage is TRBJ2-7; weak D call: TRBD1 (6 bases). CDR3 length equals 13 residues. Germline assignment: CDR1 SEHNR and CDR2 FQNEAQ (reference sequence). Between the trimmed V and J ends, which lost 2 bases and 2 bases, there was a span of 7 bases. In nucleotides, the CDR3 is TGTGCCAGCAGCTTACCAGGGGCCTACGAGCAGTACTTC. Encoded protein: CASSLPGAYEQYF.

The chain recombines TRBV7-2 with TRBJ2-3; TRBD2 matches 7 bases. The V gene's germline CDR1 is SGHTA and CDR2 FQGNSA. V gave up 0 bases and J gave up 0 bases; unmatched junction bases: 6. CDR3 length equals 17 residues. The CDR3 DNA reads TGTGCCAGCAGCTTAGCTCCCGGGACTACTAGCACAGATACGCAGTATTTT. This translates into CASSLAPGTTSTDTQYF.

The chain employs TRBV2 and TRBJ2-6; 10 positions match TRBD1. CDR1 and CDR2 (germline): SNHLY, FYNNEI. The CDR3 length is 15 residues. The V segment lost 6 bases and the J segment 4 bases; nucleotides outside the gene matches: 3. CDR3 protein: CASRRQGAGANVLTF. The DNA for the CDR3 is TGTGCCAGCAGAAGACAGGGGGCCGGGGCCAACGTCCTGACTTTC.

The genes are TRBV9 and TRBJ2-5; D perhaps matches TRBD1 (6 bases). CDR1 is SGDLS, CDR2 YYNGEE, per germline. Between the trimmed V and J ends, which lost 2 bases and 5 bases, there was a span of 13 bases. This CDR3 region has 14 residues. As DNA, the CDR3 is TGTGCCAGCAGCGTCGGTGGGGGCTTTGAGACCCAGTACTTC. It codes for CASSVGGGFETQYF.

The V and J genes are TRBV29-1 and TRBJ2-7; D might be TRBD2 (5 bases). Per germline, CDR1 SQVTM and CDR2 ANQGSEA. Trimming took 6 bases from V and 6 from J, leaving 21 bases between them. CDR3 size: 14 residues. CDR3 loop: CSVRVVGSLLEQYF. As DNA, the CDR3 is TGCAGCGTGAGGGTAGTGGGCAGCCTCCTCGAGCAGTACTTC.

This clone was picked up a small number of times. The rearrangement links TRBV10-3 to TRBJ1-5; 11 positions agree with TRBD1. Germline V gives CDR1 ENHRY, CDR2 SYGVKD. This CDR3 region has 15 residues. Losses at the gene ends were 6 bases for V and 7 bases for J; bases not matched to a gene: 8. The CDR3 reads CAISPTRDRGQPQHF. The CDR3 DNA sequence: TGTGCCATCAGCCCGACGCGGGACAGGGGGCAGCCCCAGCATTTT.

Here the CDR3 DNA reads TGTGCCAGCAGTTACTCGATGAGTGCGGATACGCAGTATTTT. This encodes CASSYSMSADTQYF. The V and J genes are TRBV6-2 or TRBV6-3 and TRBJ2-3; D unresolved. The germline V and J ends were trimmed by 0 bases and 6 bases, with 10 bases remaining between them. Germline lookup yields CDR1 MNHEY and CDR2 SVGEGT. This CDR3 has 14 residues.

Only one count was recorded for this clone. The V and J genes are TRBV27 and TRBJ1-6, with D maybe TRBD1 (6 bases). CDR1 MNHEY and CDR2 SMNVEV come from the germline V gene (reference sequence). The CDR3 runs 18 residues. V lost 3 bases and J lost 4, with 19 bases in between. The CDR3: CASSFRRNDRIYNSPLHF. As DNA, the CDR3 is TGTGCCAGCAGTTTTCGCCGAAATGACAGGATTTATAATTCACCCCTCCACTTT.

CDR3 sequence reads: CASSPGGNNEQFF. DNA for the CDR3: TGTGCCAGCTCACCAGGGGGGAACAATGAGCAGTTCTTC. This chain links TRBV18 with TRBJ2-1; the D gene is possibly TRBD2 (6 bases). Looked up from germline, CDR1 is KGHSH and CDR2 is LQKENI. The CDR3 is made up of 13 amino acids. Trimming stripped 2 bases from V and 5 bases from J, with 7 bases between.

The genes are TRBV11-2 and TRBJ2-7; D call uncertain. Deletions cut 0 bases from V and 2 bases from J, with 8 bases between. CDR1 is SGHAT and CDR2 is FQNNGV in the germline V gene. The CDR3 covers 14 residues. The CDR3 protein is CASSLDLLAYEQYF. CDR3 bases: TGTGCCAGCAGCTTAGACCTCCTCGCCTACGAGCAGTACTTC.

This sequence joins TRBV29-1 and TRBJ2-2, with TRBD2 as a possible D gene (5 bases). CDR3 size: 13 residues. V was pared by 3 bases and J by 0 bases, with 5 bases between. Germline lookup yields CDR1 SQVTM and CDR2 ANQGSEA. The CDR3 spells CSVERANTGELFF. As DNA, the CDR3 is TGCAGCGTTGAGCGGGCGAACACCGGGGAGCTGTTTTTT.

The gene calls are TRBV19 and TRBJ2-5; D call uncertain. The CDR3 sequence is 11 residues long. CDR1 and CDR2 (germline): LNHDA, SQIVND (reference sequence). V lost 3 bases and J lost 7, with 6 bases in between. CDR3 coding DNA: TGTGCCAGTAGTATCTACGGGACCCAGTACTTC. It yields the protein CASSIYGTQYF.

This chain uses TRBV7-2 with TRBJ2-1; tentative D call: TRBD1 (5 bases). The V gene lost 2 bases and the J gene lost 9 bases, with 17 bases spanning the gap. CDR1 is SGHTA and CDR2 is FQGNSA in the germline V gene. CDR3 size: 15 residues. In DNA form, the CDR3 reads TGTGCCAGCAGCTTAATAGGGGCAAGTGCGGTTGAGCAGTTCTTC. Protein sequence: CASSLIGASAVEQFF.

In its sample, this clone was seen once. This chain links TRBV4-3 with TRBJ2-2, with TRBD2 identical over 9 bases. CDR3 length: 17 amino acids. Trimming cost V 4 bases and J 7 bases; bases outside gene matches: 13. Germline V gene sequence: CDR1 LGHNA, CDR2 YSLEER. The CDR3, as DNA: TGCGCCAGCAGCCCCCGACTTGCGGGAGGGCCGGGCGGGGAGCTGTTTTTT. Translated, it gives CASSPRLAGGPGGELFF.

V and J are TRBV4-1 and TRBJ2-1; the D gene is possibly TRBD1 (6 bases). The CDR3 has 15 residues. V was pared by 0 bases and J by 7 bases, with 13 bases between. The germline V gene has CDR1 MGHRA and CDR2 YSYEKL. The CDR3 reads CASSQEGTNRNEQFF. DNA for the CDR3: TGCGCCAGCAGCCAAGAGGGGACAAACAGGAATGAGCAGTTCTTC.